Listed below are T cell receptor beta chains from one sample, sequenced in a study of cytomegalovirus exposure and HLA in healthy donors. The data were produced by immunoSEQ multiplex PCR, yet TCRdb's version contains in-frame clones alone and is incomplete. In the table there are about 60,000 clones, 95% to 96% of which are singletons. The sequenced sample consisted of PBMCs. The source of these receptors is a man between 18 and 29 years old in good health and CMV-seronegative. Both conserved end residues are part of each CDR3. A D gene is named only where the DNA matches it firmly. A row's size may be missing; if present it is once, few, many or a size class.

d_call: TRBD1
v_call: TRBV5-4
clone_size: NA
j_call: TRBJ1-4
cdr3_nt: TGTGCCAGCCACCCCTATCAGGGGGCGCCGGAACTGTTTTTT
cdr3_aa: CASHPYQGAPELFF

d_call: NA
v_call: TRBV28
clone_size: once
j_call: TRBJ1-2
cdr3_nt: TGTGCCAGCGAAGACAGCCTTGACAGGCCAAACTATGGCTACACCTTC
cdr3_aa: CASEDSLDRPNYGYTF

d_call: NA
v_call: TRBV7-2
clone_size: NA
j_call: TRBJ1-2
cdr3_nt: TGTGCCAGCAGCTACAATACTAACTATGGCTACACCTTC
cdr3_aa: CASSYNTNYGYTF

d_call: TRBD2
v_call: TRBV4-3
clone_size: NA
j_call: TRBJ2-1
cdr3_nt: TGCGCCAGCAGCCAAGGGCGGGAGAGCTCCTACAATGAGCAGTTCTTC
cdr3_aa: CASSQGRESSYNEQFF

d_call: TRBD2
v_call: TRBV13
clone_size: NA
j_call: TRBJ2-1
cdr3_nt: TGTGCCAGCAGCTCCCCGACTAGCGGGGGGCCGAGTGAGCAGTTCTTC
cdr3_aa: CASSSPTSGGPSEQFF

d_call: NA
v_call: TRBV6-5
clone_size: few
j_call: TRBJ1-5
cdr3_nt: TGTGCCAGCAGTTACTCATCAGGGGGCAATCAGCCCCAGCATTTT
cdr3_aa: CASSYSSGGNQPQHF

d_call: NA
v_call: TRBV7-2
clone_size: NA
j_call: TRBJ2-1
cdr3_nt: TGTGCCAGCAAGTCGGGGGACTACAATGAGCAGTTCTTC
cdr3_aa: CASKSGDYNEQFF

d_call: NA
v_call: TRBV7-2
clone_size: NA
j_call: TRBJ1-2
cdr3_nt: TGTGCCAGCAGCTCCACCGTGGCAGGGGTGGGGGGCTACACCTTC
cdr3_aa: CASSSTVAGVGGYTF

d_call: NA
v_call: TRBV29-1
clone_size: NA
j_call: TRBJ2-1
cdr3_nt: TGCAGCGCTTGGGGCACGGGAGCGCACAATGAGCAGTTCTTC
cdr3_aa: CSAWGTGAHNEQFF

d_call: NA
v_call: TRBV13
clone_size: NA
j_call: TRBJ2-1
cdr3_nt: TGTGCCAGCAGCTTTCGCGGCAACAATGAGCAGTTCTTC
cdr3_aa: CASSFRGNNEQFF

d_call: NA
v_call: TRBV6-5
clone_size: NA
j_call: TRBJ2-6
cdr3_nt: TGTGCCAGCAGTAAGAGTGTCTCTGGGGCCAACGTCCTGACTTTC
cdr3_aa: CASSKSVSGANVLTF

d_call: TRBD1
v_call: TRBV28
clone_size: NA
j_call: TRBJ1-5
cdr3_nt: TGTGCCACGGAGACAGGGGGCCTAACTCAGCCCCAGCATTTT
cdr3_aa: CATETGGLTQPQHF

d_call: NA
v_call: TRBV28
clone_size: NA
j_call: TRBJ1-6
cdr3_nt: TGTGCCAGCAGGCCGGGGGTGAGCTATAATTCACCCCTCCACTTT
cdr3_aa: CASRPGVSYNSPLHF

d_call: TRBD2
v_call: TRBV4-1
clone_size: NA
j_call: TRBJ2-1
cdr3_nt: TGCGCCAGCAGCCGAATGATCGGGACTAGGCCCTATGAGCAGTTCTTC
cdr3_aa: CASSRMIGTRPYEQFF

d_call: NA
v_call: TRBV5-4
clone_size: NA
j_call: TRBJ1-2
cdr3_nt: TGTGCCAGCAGCCCAGGTCGGACAGTCGACTATGGCTACACCTTC
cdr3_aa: CASSPGRTVDYGYTF

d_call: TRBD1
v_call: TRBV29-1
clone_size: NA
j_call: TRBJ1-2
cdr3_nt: TGCAGCGTCTTGGGGACAGGGGGCGAGGGGGGCTACACCTTC
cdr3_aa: CSVLGTGGEGGYTF

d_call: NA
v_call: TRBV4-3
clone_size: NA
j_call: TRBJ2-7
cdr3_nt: TGCGCCAGCAGCCAAGATGGGCCCGTCGTCGCCCAAAACGAGCAGTACTTC
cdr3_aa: CASSQDGPVVAQNEQYF

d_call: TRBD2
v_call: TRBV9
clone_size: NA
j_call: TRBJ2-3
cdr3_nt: TGTGCCAGCAGCGTAGTTGCGGGAGTAAGCACAGATACGCAGTATTTT
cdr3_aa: CASSVVAGVSTDTQYF

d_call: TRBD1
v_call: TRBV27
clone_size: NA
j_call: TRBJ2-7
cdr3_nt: TGTGCCAGCAGTTCCGGGACAGGGTATCCCTACGAGCAGTACTTC
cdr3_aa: CASSSGTGYPYEQYF

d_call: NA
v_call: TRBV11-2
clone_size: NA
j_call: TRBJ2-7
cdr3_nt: TGTGCCAGCAGCTTAGGCTCTCGTAGTCCGGGGCAGTACTTC
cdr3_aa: CASSLGSRSPGQYF

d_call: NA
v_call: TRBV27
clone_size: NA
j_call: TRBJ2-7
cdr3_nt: TGTGCCAGCGGTAAAGGGAGTTGGTACGAGCAGTACTTC
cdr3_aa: CASGKGSWYEQYF

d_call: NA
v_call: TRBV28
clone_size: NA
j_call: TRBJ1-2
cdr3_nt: TGTGCCAGCAGTCCTTCGGAGGCATGGGGTGGCTACACCTTC
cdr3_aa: CASSPSEAWGGYTF

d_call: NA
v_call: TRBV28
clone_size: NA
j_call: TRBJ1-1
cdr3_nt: TGTGCCAGCAGGGGGGGACGGTTAAACACTGAAGCTTTCTTT
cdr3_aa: CASRGGRLNTEAFF

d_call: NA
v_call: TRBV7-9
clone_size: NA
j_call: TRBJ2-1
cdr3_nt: TGTGCCAGCAGCCCCCTTTCCTGGCGGAGAGACTACAATGAGCAGTTCTTC
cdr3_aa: CASSPLSWRRDYNEQFF

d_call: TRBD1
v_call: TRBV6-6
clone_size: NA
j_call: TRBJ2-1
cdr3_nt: TGTGCCAGCAGTTACGGCCAGGGGGCTAGGGATGAGCAGTTCTTC
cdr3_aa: CASSYGQGARDEQFF

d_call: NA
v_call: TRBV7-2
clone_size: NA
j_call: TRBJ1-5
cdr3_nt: TGTGCCAGCAGCTTAAGGGGTGGACAGCCCCAGCATTTT
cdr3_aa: CASSLRGGQPQHF

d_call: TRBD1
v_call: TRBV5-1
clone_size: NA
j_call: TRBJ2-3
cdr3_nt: TGCGCCAGCAGCCCCGGACAGGGAAAGGGTACGCAGTATTTT
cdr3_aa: CASSPGQGKGTQYF

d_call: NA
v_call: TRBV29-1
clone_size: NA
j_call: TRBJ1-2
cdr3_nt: TGCAGCGTTAAAACCGGGGGATCGGGCTACTTC
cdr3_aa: CSVKTGGSGYF

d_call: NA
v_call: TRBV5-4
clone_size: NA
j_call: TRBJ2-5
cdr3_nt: TGTGCCAGCAGCTTGGTGGGGTCAGGGGAAGAGACCCAGTACTTC
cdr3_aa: CASSLVGSGEETQYF

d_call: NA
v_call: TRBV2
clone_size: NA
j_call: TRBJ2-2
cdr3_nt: TGTGCCAGCAGTGAAGGGCCCGGGGAGCTGTTTTTT
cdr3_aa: CASSEGPGELFF

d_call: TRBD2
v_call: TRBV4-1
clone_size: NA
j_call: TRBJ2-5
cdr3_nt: TGCGCCAGCAGCCGACGGGGACTAGCGGGAGGCCAGGGGACCCAGTACTTC
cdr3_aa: CASSRRGLAGGQGTQYF

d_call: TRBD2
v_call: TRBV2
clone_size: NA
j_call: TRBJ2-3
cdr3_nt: TGTGCCAGCATCCTTGGACTAGCGGGAGGGGGTACGCAGTATTTT
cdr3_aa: CASILGLAGGGTQYF

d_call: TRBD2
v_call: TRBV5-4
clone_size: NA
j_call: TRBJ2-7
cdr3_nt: TGTGCCAGCAGCTTGGCACGGACTAGCGGGAGTCAGTACTTC
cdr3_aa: CASSLARTSGSQYF

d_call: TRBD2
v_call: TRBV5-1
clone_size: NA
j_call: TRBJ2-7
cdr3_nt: TGCGCCAGCACCTACACCGGGACTAGCGAGACCTACGAGCAGTACTTC
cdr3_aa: CASTYTGTSETYEQYF

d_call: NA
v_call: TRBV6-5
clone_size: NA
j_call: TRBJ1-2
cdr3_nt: TGTGCCAGCGCTCGAGGAGGGCTGGGTGGCTACACCTTC
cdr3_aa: CASARGGLGGYTF

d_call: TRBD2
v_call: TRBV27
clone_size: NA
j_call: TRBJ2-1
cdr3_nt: TGTGCCAGCAGTTTGGTTAGCGGGAGCAATGAGCAGTTCTTC
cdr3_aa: CASSLVSGSNEQFF

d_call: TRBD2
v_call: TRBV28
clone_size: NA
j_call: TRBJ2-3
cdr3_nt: TGTGCCAGCAGTTTATTGACGGGACTACGGAGCACAGATACGCAGTATTTT
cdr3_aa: CASSLLTGLRSTDTQYF

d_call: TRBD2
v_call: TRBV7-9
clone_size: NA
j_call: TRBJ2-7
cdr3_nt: TGTGCCAGCAGTCGGACTAGCAGTGACTACGAGCAGTACTTC
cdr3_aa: CASSRTSSDYEQYF

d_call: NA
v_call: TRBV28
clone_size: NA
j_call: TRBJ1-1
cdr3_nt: TGTGTCTCGGGGGGCCCGGGGATGAACACTGAAGCTTTCTTT
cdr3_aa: CVSGGPGMNTEAFF

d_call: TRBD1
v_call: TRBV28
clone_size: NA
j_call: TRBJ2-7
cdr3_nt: TGTGCCAGCAGCCCTGCCGGGACAGGGGGGTCCTACGAGCAGTACTTC
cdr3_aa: CASSPAGTGGSYEQYF

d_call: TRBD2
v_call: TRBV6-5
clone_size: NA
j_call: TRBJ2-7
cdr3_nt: TGTGCCAGCAGTTGGGGACTAGCGGCAACCTACGAGCAGTACTTC
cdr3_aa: CASSWGLAATYEQYF

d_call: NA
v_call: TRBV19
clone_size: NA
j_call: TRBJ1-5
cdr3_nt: TGTGCCAGTAGTACCGGCGGACGGCTCAGGGTTCAGCCCCAGCATTTT
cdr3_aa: CASSTGGRLRVQPQHF

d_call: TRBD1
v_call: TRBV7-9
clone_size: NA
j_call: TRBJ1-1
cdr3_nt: TGTGCCAGCAGCTTAGGACAGGGGGACACTGAAGCTTTCTTT
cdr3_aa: CASSLGQGDTEAFF

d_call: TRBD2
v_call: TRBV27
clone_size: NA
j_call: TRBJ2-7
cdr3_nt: TGTGCCAGCAGAGTGACCGGGACTAGCGAGTACGAGCAGTACTTC
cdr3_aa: CASRVTGTSEYEQYF

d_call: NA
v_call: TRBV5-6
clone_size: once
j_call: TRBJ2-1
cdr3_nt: TGTGCCAGCAGCTTGCGGGTGGGGCTGGACAATGAGCAGTTCTTC
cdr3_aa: CASSLRVGLDNEQFF

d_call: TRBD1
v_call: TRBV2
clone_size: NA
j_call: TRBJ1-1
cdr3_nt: TGTGCCAGCGGAAGAGTGGACAGGTTGAACACTGAAGCTTTCTTT
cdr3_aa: CASGRVDRLNTEAFF

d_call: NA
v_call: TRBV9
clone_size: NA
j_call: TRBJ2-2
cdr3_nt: TGTGCCAGCAGCGTACGTTCCGGGGAGCTGTTTTTT
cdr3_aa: CASSVRSGELFF

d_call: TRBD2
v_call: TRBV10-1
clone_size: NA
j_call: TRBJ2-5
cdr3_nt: TGCGCCAGCTCCGCGGGACTAGCGGACCAAGAGACCCAGTACTTC
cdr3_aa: CASSAGLADQETQYF

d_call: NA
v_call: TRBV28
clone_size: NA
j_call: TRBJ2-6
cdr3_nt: TGTGCCAGCAGTTTGTCCACAGTGGCAGGGGCCAACGTCCTGACTTTC
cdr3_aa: CASSLSTVAGANVLTF

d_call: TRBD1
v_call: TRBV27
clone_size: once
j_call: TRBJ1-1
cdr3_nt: TGTGCCAGCAGTCGTGGGACAGGGACCGCGAACACTGAAGCTTTCTTT
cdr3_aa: CASSRGTGTANTEAFF

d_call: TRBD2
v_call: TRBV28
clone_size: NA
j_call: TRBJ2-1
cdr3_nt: TGTGCCAGCAGTAGGGCTAGCGGGAGAAATGAGCAGTTCTTC
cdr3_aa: CASSRASGRNEQFF

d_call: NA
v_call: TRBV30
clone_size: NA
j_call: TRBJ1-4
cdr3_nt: TGTGCCTGGAGTGTACAGATGGGTCAACTGTTTTTT
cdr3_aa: CAWSVQMGQLFF

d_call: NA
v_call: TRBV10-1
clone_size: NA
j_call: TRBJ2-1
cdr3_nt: TGCGCCAGCAGTGAGGGGGCGGATGAGCAGTTCTTC
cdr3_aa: CASSEGADEQFF

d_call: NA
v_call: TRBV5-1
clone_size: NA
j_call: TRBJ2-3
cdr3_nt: TGCGCCAGCAGCCCCGAGTATCGACACACAGATACGCAGTATTTT
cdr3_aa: CASSPEYRHTDTQYF

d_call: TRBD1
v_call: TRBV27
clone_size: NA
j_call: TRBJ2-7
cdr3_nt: TGTGCCAGCAGCCCGTATCCTACAGGGGCCTACGAGCAGTACTTC
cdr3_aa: CASSPYPTGAYEQYF